The present TCR beta chain was sequenced within a study of T cell repertoires in cytomegalovirus infection. As regards this clonotype: At one of its ends the junction is not consistent with the germline gene, which may arise from a read error.

TCRdb recomputed calls from the reads with MiXCR, one row per CDR3 protein. The table records about 310,000 distinct CDR3 sequences, 15% to 20% of them present only once. The sample taken for sequencing was PBMCs. This receptor was identified in a human donor in good health (CMV status not recorded). Some clones in this sample may be carry-over from other donors' samples.

The CDR3 DNA reads TGTGCCAGCAGCGGAGGACTAGCGGGGGGGCTGGATGAGAAGTTCTTC. It yields the protein CASSGGLAGGLDEKFF. V usage is TRBV7-3 and J usage is TRBJ2-1; TRBD2 matches 15 bases. The CDR3 is made up of 16 amino acids. The germline gives CDR1 SGHTA, CDR2 FQGTGA. The full variable domain, completed using reference TRBV7-3 and TRBJ2-1, is GAGVSQTPSNKVTEKGKYVELRCDPISGHTALYWYRQSLGQGPEFLIYFQGTGAADDSGLPNDRFFAVRPEGSVSTLKIQRTERGDSAVYLCASSGGLAGGLDEKFFGPGTRLTVL.